The source of this T cell receptor beta chain is a study of Tregs in tolerant kidney transplant recipients. On the study more broadly: The nonmyeloablative bone marrow transplants came from related graft donors, with transient mixed chimerism. Whole-study findings and limits: Validation in larger populations is needed because few patients were studied. Expanding Tregs on activated donor B cells appeared to best identify donor-specific TCRbeta clones.

For this clone: The antigen remains undetermined.

Sequencing used immunoSEQ multiplex PCR; TCRdb keeps in-frame clones, though not all of them. This table holds some 15,000 clones, roughly 75% found once. Before regulatory T cell sorting, thawed PBMCs rested overnight at 37°C in 200 to 250 IU/ml IL-2. The trim removed 4 bases at V and 0 bases at J, leaving 3 bases unmatched. Per the germline V gene, CDR1 is SGHAT and CDR2 is FQNNGV. The CDR3 consists of 16 residues. This TCR derives from a human donor who received a combined kidney and bone marrow transplant. The specimen comprised Tregs from blood, sampled before the transplant. The rearrangement uses TRBV11-2 and TRBJ1-2; TRBD1 aligns across 12 bases. The CDR3 spells CASSSGQGAANYGYTF. The CDR3 nucleotides are TGTGCCAGCAGCTCGGGACAGGGGGCCGCTAACTATGGCTACACCTTC.